These T cell receptor beta chains were read from a single sample in a study of neurological immune-mediated disorders. TCRdb reprocessed the 5' RACE reads with MiXCR, giving one entry per CDR3 protein. The sample lists 93,000 or so distinct CDR3 sequences, 10% to 14% occurring once. The sequenced sample consisted of PBMCs. All receptors come from a female donor with HTLV-1-associated myelopathy (HAM/TSP). Both conserved end residues are part of each CDR3.

TRBV4-2	TRBJ2-1	CASSLMGSYNEQFF
TRBV20-1	TRBJ2-1	CSASEGVGEQFF
TRBV20-1	TRBJ2-6	CSAMGARLSGANVLTF
TRBV20-1	TRBJ2-7	CSARSWGRVYEQYF
TRBV5-1	TRBJ2-5	CASSVTNPGETQYF
TRBV5-1	TRBJ2-3	CASSRGSGDTDTQYF
TRBV6-1	TRBJ2-2	CASSELSGGIGELFF
TRBV12-3/TRBV12-4	TRBJ1-1	CASSLGRGGTEAFF
TRBV5-6	TRBJ2-7	CASSPRFGTGTYEQYF
TRBV7-2	TRBJ2-3	CASSYYRRGGATDTQYF
TRBV20-1	TRBJ2-5	CSARDFKGTSGGALETQYF
TRBV15	TRBJ2-3	CATSSLPPGLTTDTQYF
TRBV4-1	TRBJ2-3	CASSQVERGPLDVDTQYF
TRBV5-1	TRBJ2-5	CASSTSGGQETQYF
TRBV18	TRBJ1-5	CASSPSTPNSNQPQHF
TRBV20-1	TRBJ2-7	CSARDLVSPFSYEQYF
TRBV6-2/TRBV6-3	TRBJ1-5	CASRLTTSDRGQRAQHF
TRBV5-1	TRBJ2-7	CASSLGRGTGEQYF
TRBV20-1	TRBJ1-2	CSARDNFGDGVYGYTF
TRBV5-1	TRBJ2-3	CASSTGTATDTQYF
TRBV20-1	TRBJ2-1	CSATPLRQGFFEQFF
TRBV7-2	TRBJ1-1	CASSARGSEAFF
TRBV20-1	TRBJ2-1	CSALFGGSNEQFF
TRBV5-1	TRBJ2-3	CASSLGSGWRDGTDTQYF
TRBV20-1	TRBJ2-5	CSARDWSASGGASRETQYF
TRBV3-1	TRBJ2-1	CASSPTLGGGRNEQFF
TRBV19	TRBJ2-7	CASSTATEGEQYF
TRBV20-1	TRBJ2-7	CSASRNPGTYEQYF
TRBV5-1	TRBJ2-2	CASSFAGGVTGELFF
TRBV27	TRBJ2-3	CASSAASGGGRYTQYF
TRBV5-6	TRBJ1-5	CASSLYGNRYNQPQHF
TRBV28	-	CASSLWQGRNEQYF
TRBV5-6	TRBJ1-2	CASSNRPPNYGYTF
TRBV7-9	TRBJ2-7	CASSPPTGRLSYEQYF
TRBV7-2	TRBJ1-3	CASSLQGAGGNTIYF
TRBV12-3/TRBV12-4	TRBJ1-4	CASSEPGTDEKLFF
TRBV5-1	TRBJ2-7	CASSLGDGPLSYEQYF
TRBV9	TRBJ2-7	CASSVGLWDYEQYF
TRBV5-6	TRBJ2-7	CASSLPGPRGEQYF
TRBV4-2	TRBJ2-7	CASSPNSGQFDEQYF
TRBV5-5	TRBJ2-1	CASSLRGGGSSYNEQFF
TRBV28	TRBJ2-7	CASSGTSGGPHYEQYF
TRBV5-1	TRBJ2-7	CASSLSGGRNEQYF
TRBV5-1	TRBJ2-1	CASSGTIGQGSNEQFF
TRBV25-1	TRBJ1-1	CASKQTGNTEAFF
TRBV10-3	TRBJ2-3	CAISNPQGTTDTQYF
TRBV5-1	TRBJ2-3	CASSPGVTSITDTQYF